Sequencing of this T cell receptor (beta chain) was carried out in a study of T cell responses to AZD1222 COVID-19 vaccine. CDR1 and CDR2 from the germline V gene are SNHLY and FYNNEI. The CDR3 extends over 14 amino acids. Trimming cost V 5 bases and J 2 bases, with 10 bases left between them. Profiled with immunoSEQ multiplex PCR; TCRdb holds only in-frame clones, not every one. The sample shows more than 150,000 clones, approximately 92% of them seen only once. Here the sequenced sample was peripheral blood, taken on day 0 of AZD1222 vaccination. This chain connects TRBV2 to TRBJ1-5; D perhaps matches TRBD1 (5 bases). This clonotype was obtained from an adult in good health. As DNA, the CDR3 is TGTGCCAGCAGTAGGCAGGGCGGCAATCAGCCCCAGCATTTT. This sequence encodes CASSRQGGNQPQHF.